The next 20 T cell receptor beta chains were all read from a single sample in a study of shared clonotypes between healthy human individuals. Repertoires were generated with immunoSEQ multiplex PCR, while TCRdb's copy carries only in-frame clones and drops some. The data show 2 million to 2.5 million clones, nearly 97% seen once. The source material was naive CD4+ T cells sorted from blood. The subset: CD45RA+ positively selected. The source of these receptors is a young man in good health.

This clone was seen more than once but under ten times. The CDR3: CAISVAGGANTEAFF. The CDR3 DNA follows: TGTGCCATCAGTGTAGCTGGTGGTGCGAACACTGAAGCTTTCTTT. V and J are TRBV10-3 and TRBJ1-1; unclear D gene. Germline values: CDR1 ENHRY, CDR2 SYGVKD. Trimming cost V 4 bases and J 1 base, with 13 bases left between them. CDR3 size: 15 residues.

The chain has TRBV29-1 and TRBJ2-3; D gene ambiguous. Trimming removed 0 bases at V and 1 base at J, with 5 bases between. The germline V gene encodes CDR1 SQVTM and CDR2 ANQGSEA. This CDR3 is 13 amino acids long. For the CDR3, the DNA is TGCAGCGTTGAAGAAGGGCGCACAGATACGCAGTATTTT. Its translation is CSVEEGRTDTQYF.

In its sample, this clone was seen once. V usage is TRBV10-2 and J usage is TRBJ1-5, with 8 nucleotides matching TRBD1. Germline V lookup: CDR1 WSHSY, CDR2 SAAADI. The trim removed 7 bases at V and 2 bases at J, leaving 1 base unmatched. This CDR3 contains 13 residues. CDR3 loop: CASKDRGNQPQHF. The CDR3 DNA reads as TGCGCCAGCAAGGACAGGGGCAATCAGCCCCAGCATTTT.

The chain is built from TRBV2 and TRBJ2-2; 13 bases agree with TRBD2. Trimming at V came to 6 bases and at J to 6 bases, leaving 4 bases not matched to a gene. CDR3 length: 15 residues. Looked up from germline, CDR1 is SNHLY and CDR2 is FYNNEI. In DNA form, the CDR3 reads TGTGCCAGCAGCTCCGGACTAGCGGGAGCCGGGGAGCTGTTTTTT. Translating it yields CASSSGLAGAGELFF.

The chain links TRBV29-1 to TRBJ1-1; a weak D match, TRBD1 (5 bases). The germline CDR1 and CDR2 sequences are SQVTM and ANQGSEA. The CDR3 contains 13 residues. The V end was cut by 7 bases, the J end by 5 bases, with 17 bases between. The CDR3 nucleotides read TGCAGCGCCCTTATGTACGGGGGGACTGAAGCTTTCTTT. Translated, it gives CSALMYGGTEAFF.

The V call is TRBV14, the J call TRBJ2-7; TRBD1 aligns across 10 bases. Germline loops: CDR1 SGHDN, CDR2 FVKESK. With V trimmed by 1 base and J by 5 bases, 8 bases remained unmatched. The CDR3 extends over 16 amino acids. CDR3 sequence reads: CASSQGWGQGWNEQYF. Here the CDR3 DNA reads TGTGCCAGCAGCCAAGGATGGGGACAGGGGTGGAACGAGCAGTACTTC.

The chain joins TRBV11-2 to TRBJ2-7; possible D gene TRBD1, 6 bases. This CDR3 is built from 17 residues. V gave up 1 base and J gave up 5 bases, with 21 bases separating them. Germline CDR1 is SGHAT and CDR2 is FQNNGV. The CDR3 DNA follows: TGTGCCAGCAGCTTAGGTCCTCTCAAGAACAGGGACCACGAGCAGTACTTC. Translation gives CASSLGPLKNRDHEQYF.

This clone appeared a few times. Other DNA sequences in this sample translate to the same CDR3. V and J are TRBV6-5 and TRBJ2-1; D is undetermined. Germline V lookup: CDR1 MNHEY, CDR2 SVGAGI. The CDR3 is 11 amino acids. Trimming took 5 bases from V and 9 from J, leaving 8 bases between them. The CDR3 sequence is CASSQGIEQFF. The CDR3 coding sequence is TGTGCCAGCAGTCAAGGCATTGAGCAGTTCTTC.

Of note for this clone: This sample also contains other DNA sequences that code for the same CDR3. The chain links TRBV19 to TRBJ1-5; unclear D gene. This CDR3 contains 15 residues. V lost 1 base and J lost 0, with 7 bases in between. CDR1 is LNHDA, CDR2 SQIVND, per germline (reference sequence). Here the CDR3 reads CASSIAGYSNQPQHF. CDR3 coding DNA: TGTGCCAGTAGTATAGCAGGTTATAGCAATCAGCCCCAGCATTTT. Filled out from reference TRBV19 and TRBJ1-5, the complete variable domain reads DGGITQSPKYLFRKEGQNVTLSCEQNLNHDAMYWYRQDPGQGLRLIYYSQIVNDFQKGDIAEGYSVSREKKESFPLTVTSAQKNPTAFYLCASSIAGYSNQPQHFGDGTRLSIL.

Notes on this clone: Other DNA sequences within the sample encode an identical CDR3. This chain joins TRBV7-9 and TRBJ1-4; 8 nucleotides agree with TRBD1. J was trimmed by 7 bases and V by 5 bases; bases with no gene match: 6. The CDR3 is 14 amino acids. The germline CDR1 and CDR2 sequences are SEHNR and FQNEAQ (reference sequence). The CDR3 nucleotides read TGTGCCAGCAGCCCGGACAGGGTGGGTGAAAAACTGTTTTTT. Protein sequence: CASSPDRVGEKLFF.

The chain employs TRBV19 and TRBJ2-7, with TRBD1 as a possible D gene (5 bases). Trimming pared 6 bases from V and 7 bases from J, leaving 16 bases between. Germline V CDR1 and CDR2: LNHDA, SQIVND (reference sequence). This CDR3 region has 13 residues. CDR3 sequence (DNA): TGTGCCAGTAGCCATACGCAGGGCAGTGAGCAGTACTTC. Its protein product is CASSHTQGSEQYF.

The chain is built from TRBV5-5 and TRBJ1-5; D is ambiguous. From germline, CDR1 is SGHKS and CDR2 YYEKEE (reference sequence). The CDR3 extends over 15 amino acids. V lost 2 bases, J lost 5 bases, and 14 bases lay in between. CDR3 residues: CASSLALIRDQPQHF. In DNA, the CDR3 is TGTGCCAGCAGCTTAGCGCTAATACGTGATCAGCCCCAGCATTTT.

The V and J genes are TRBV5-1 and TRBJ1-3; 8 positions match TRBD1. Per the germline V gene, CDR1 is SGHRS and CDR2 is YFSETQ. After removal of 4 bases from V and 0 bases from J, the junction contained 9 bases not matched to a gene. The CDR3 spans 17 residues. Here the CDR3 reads CASSGGTGPFSGNTIYF. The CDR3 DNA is TGCGCCAGCAGCGGGGGGACAGGTCCCTTCTCTGGAAACACCATATATTTT.

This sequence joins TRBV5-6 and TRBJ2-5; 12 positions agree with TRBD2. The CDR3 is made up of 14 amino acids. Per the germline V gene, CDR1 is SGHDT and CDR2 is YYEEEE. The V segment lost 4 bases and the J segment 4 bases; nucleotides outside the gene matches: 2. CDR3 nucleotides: TGTGCCAGCAGCAGGGGACTAGCGGGAGAGACCCAGTACTTC. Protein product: CASSRGLAGETQYF.

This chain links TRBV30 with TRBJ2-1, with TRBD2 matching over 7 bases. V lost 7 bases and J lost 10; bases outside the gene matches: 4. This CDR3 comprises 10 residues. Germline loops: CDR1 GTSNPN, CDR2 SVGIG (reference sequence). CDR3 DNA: TGTGCCTCGCTAGCGGTCGAGCAGTTCTTC. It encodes CASLAVEQFF. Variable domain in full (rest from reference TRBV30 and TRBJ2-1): SQTIHQWPATLVQPVGSPLSLECTVEGTSNPNLYWYRQAAGRGLQLLFYSVGIGQISSEVPQNLSASRPQDRQFILSSKKLLLSDSGFYLCASLAVEQFFGPGTRLTVL.

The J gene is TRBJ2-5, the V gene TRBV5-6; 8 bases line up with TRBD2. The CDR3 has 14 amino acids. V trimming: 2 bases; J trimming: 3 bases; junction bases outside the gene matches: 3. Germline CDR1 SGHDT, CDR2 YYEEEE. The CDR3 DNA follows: TGTGCCAGCAGCTTAGTCGGGAGGGAAGAGACCCAGTACTTC. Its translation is CASSLVGREETQYF.

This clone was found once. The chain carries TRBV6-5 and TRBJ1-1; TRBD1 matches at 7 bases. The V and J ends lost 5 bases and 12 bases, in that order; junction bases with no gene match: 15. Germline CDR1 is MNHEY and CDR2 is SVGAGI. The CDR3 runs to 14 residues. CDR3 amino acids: CASSTNLIGQVTFF. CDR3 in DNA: TGTGCCAGCAGTACCAACCTAATAGGACAGGTTACTTTCTTT.

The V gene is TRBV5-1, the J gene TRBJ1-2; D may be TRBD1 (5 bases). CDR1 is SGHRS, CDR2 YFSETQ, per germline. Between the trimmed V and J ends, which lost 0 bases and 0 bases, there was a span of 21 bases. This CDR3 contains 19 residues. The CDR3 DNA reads TGCGCCAGCAGCTTGGGGACCGGGACCTGGGAGCAAACTAACTATGGCTACACCTTC. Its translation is CASSLGTGTWEQTNYGYTF.

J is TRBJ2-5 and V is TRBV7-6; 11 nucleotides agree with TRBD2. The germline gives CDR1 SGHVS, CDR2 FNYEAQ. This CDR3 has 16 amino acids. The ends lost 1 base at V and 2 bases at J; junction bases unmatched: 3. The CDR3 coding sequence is TGTGCCAGCAGCTTAGGAATAGCGGGAGGGCAAGAGACCCAGTACTTC. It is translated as CASSLGIAGGQETQYF.

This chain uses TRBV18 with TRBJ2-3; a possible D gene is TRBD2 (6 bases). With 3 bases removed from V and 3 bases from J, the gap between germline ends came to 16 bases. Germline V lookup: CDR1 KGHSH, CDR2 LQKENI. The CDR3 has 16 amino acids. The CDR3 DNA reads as TGTGCCAGCTCACCGACGGTACCCAGCGGGACAGATACGCAGTATTTT. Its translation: CASSPTVPSGTDTQYF.